The entry that follows covers one TCR beta chain sequence. Its antigen is unidentified. Quantitative molecular-barcoded 5'-RACE generated the TCR beta libraries. TCRdb re-derived calls from the 5' RACE reads in MiXCR, one entry per CDR3 protein. The repertoire has approximately 35,000 distinct CDR3 sequences, approximately 15% of them found once; the top ten carry more than 30%. This sample is part of a study of CD8 T cells in ankylosing spondylitis. Findings and limits, study-wide: Matched ankylosing spondylitis synovial fluid reportedly showed significant enrichment of disease-linked clones. A TCR beta motif of roughly 8 highly homologous variants seemed to mark ankylosing spondylitis blood. In peripheral blood, disease-linked CD8+ clones occurred at relatively low frequencies.

Sequencing was performed on blood. This TCR was recovered from a male donor with ankylosing spondylitis or in good health (not recorded which).

The CDR3 loop is CASLTDPNTGELFF. CDR3 in DNA: TGTGCCAGTCTCACAGACCCGAACACCGGGGAGCTGTTTTTT. The rearrangement links TRBV19 to TRBJ2-2; the D is unclear. This CDR3 has 14 amino acids. From germline, CDR1 is LNHDA and CDR2 SQIVND (reference sequence). Deletions cut 8 bases from V and 0 bases from J, with 10 bases between.